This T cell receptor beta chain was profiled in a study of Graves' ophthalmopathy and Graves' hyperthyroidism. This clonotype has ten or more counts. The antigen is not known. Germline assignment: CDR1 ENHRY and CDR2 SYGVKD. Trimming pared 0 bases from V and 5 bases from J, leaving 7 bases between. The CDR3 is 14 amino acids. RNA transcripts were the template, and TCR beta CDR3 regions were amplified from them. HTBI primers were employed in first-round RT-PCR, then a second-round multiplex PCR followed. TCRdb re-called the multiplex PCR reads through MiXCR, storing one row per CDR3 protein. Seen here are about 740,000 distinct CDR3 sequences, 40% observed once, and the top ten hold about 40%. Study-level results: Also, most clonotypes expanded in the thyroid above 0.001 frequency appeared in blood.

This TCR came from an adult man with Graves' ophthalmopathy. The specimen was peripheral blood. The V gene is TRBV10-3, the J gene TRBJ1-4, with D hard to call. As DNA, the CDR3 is TGTGCCATCAGTGAGTCAGGGAAGAATGAAAAACTGTTTTTT. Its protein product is CAISESGKNEKLFF.